The 26 T cell receptor beta chains below come from one sample, sequenced in a study of shared clonotypes between healthy human individuals. This table comes from immunoSEQ multiplex PCR, and its TCRdb copy is limited to in-frame clones, with some not included. The sample lists over 2 million clones; 95% were seen once. What was sequenced was naive CD4+ T cells sorted from blood. Subset noted: CD45RA+ positively selected. The receptor set was obtained from a man aged 18 to 29 in good health.

The genes are TRBV5-1 and TRBJ2-7, with a weak D call TRBD2 (6 bases). Per germline, CDR1 SGHRS and CDR2 YFSETQ. The CDR3 is made up of 14 amino acids. V was cut by 1 base and J by 5 bases, with 13 bases left in between. This chain's CDR3 is CASSLTPGGDEQYF. CDR3 coding DNA: TGCGCCAGCAGCTTGACTCCAGGAGGGGACGAGCAGTACTTC.

The chain recombines TRBV28 with TRBJ1-2; tentative D call: TRBD1 (6 bases). This CDR3 is 16 amino acids long. Germline V CDR1 and CDR2: MDHEN, SYDVKM. V lost 3 bases and J lost 4, with 18 bases in between. The CDR3 here is CASSFGPSGGSYGYTF. The CDR3, as DNA: TGTGCCAGCAGTTTCGGCCCTTCGGGGGGCTCCTATGGCTACACCTTC.

The chain recombines TRBV7-2 with TRBJ1-2; 10 bases fit TRBD1. Germline loops: CDR1 SGHTA, CDR2 FQGNSA. The CDR3 spans 16 residues. V gave up 4 bases and J gave up 6 bases; unmatched junction bases: 11. The CDR3 DNA follows: TGTGCCAGCAGCTGGGGAAACCGGGACAGGGGACATGGCTACACCTTC. Translated, it gives CASSWGNRDRGHGYTF.

Remarks on this clone: This sample includes further DNA sequences coding for the same CDR3. CDR3 amino acids: CASSLGVGSPYEQYF. CDR3 bases: TGTGCCAGCAGCTTAGGAGTCGGGAGCCCCTACGAGCAGTACTTC. The rearrangement links TRBV7-2 to TRBJ2-7; TRBD2 is a possible D gene (6 bases). V was clipped by 1 base and J by 2 bases, with 12 bases between them. Germline CDR1 reads SGHTA; CDR2 reads FQGNSA. This CDR3 has 15 amino acids.

Details on this clone: Other DNA sequences in the same sample also yield this CDR3. This chain uses TRBV7-2 with TRBJ2-7; D ambiguous. This CDR3 contains 13 residues. V dropped 1 base and J dropped 3 bases, with 7 bases sitting between them. Germline V gene sequence: CDR1 SGHTA, CDR2 FQGNSA. CDR3 protein: CASSLEVNYEQYF. The CDR3 nucleotides are TGTGCCAGCAGCTTAGAGGTTAACTACGAGCAGTACTTC.

This clone was recorded only once. The chain carries TRBV6-4 and TRBJ1-5; D possibly corresponds to TRBD1 (5 bases). The CDR3 has 14 amino acids. The germline gives CDR1 MRHNA, CDR2 SNTAGT. V was cut by 5 bases and J by 4 bases, with 12 bases left in between. The CDR3 DNA sequence: TGTGCCAGCAGTAGAGACAGTTCTAATCAGCCCCAGCATTTT. Its protein product is CASSRDSSNQPQHF.

With regard to this clone: This same CDR3 is encoded by further DNA sequences in the sample. V is TRBV5-6 and J is TRBJ2-3; the match to TRBD2 covers 10 bases. After removal of 1 base from V and 2 bases from J, the junction contained 4 bases not matched to a gene. The CDR3 runs 16 residues. Germline CDR1 and CDR2: SGHDT and YYEEEE. The CDR3 DNA follows: TGTGCCAGCAGCTTGCGACTAGCGGGCTCCACAGATACGCAGTATTTT. Its protein is CASSLRLAGSTDTQYF.

The chain is built from TRBV11-2 and TRBJ2-1; 8 bases map to TRBD2. V trimming: 1 base; J trimming: 8 bases; junction bases outside the gene matches: 7. The CDR3 has 15 amino acids. Germline CDR1 reads SGHAT; CDR2 reads FQNNGV. CDR3 residues: CASSLVSGSFHEQFF. In DNA form, the CDR3 reads TGTGCCAGCAGCTTAGTCAGCGGGAGTTTTCATGAGCAGTTCTTC. The full variable domain, in which reference TRBV11-2 and TRBJ2-1 provide the parts outside the CDR3, is EAGVAQSPRYKIIEKRQSVAFWCNPISGHATLYWYQQILGQGPKLLIQFQNNGVVDDSQLPKDRFSAERLKGVDSTLKIQPAKLEDSAVYLCASSLVSGSFHEQFFGPGTRLTVL.

The chain employs TRBV5-5 and TRBJ2-7, with 9 nucleotides matching TRBD2. The CDR3 has 16 residues. The germline V gene encodes CDR1 SGHKS and CDR2 YYEKEE (reference sequence). V gave up 4 bases and J gave up 3 bases; unmatched junction bases: 11. The CDR3 bases are TGTGCCAGCAGCCCCGGGGGAGCGGGAGGCCACTACGAGCAGTACTTC. Translation: CASSPGGAGGHYEQYF.

This chain joins TRBV6-5 and TRBJ2-7; D unresolved. V was clipped by 3 bases and J by 0 bases, with 9 bases between them. The germline CDR1 and CDR2 sequences are MNHEY and SVGAGI. The CDR3 spans 14 residues. CDR3: CASSYTGSSYEQYF. CDR3 nucleotide sequence: TGTGCCAGCAGTTATACGGGTAGCTCCTACGAGCAGTACTTC.

V gene TRBV7-9 combines with J gene TRBJ2-1; TRBD1 or TRBD2 may be the D gene (5 bases each). The V end was cut by 5 bases, the J end by 8 bases, with 19 bases between. The CDR3 is made up of 15 amino acids. The germline gives CDR1 SEHNR, CDR2 FQNEAQ (reference sequence). The CDR3 nucleotides are TGTGCCAGCAGCCCCGGGACCGCGGGTACGGATGAGCAGTTCTTC. As protein: CASSPGTAGTDEQFF. Supplemented by reference TRBV7-9 and TRBJ2-1, the full variable domain reads DTGVSQNPRHKITKRGQNVTFRCDPISEHNRLYWYRQTLGQGPEFLTYFQNEAQLEKSRLLSDRFSAERPKGSFSTLEIQRTEQGDSAMYLCASSPGTAGTDEQFFGPGTRLTVL.

The rearrangement links TRBV11-3 to TRBJ2-2; 8 nucleotides match TRBD1. Per the germline V gene, CDR1 is SGHNT and CDR2 is YENEEA. J was trimmed by 4 bases and V by 5 bases; bases with no gene match: 15. There are 18 residues in the CDR3. DNA of the CDR3: TGTGCCAGCAGCCAACGTAAACCCGGGACAGGAGGCACCGGGGAGCTGTTTTTT. Amino acid sequence: CASSQRKPGTGGTGELFF.

The gene calls are TRBV21-1 and TRBJ1-5. TRBV21-1 is described as a pseudogene. The CDR3 has 10 amino acids. CDR3 nucleotide sequence: TGTGCCAGCAGGTGTCAGCCCCAGCATTTT. Translating it yields CASRCQPQHF.

The V gene is TRBV19, the J gene TRBJ1-5; D remains unclear. This CDR3 contains 15 residues. Germline V gives CDR1 LNHDA, CDR2 SQIVND (reference sequence). Deletions cut 7 bases from V and 4 bases from J, with 17 bases between. This chain's CDR3 is CASNSLASTNQPQHF. As DNA, the CDR3 is TGTGCCAGTAATAGTTTGGCGTCGACGAATCAGCCCCAGCATTTT.

This sequence joins TRBV6-1 and TRBJ1-2; TRBD1 matches 9 bases. The CDR3 runs 14 residues. Per germline, CDR1 MNHNS and CDR2 SASEGT. Trimming took 0 bases from V and 8 from J; bases not matched to a gene: 4. CDR3 sequence reads: CASSEALQGAGYTF. The CDR3 nucleotides are TGTGCCAGCAGTGAAGCGCTACAGGGGGCGGGCTACACCTTC.

About this clone: A read error may be the cause here, since a much bigger clone is one base away. This chain connects TRBV18 to TRBJ1-5; D remains ambiguous. The CDR3 is 13 residues long. The V and J ends lost 3 bases and 5 bases respectively, with 8 bases between them. Germline-derived CDR1 and CDR2 are KGHSH and LQKENI. CDR3 sequence: CASSPSVDQPQHF. The CDR3 DNA reads TGTGCCAGCTCACCCAGCGTCGATCAGCCCCAGCATTTT.

V usage is TRBV5-4 and J usage is TRBJ2-3, with 8 bases aligning to TRBD2. The CDR3 loop spans 16 amino acids. The ends lost 1 base at V and 0 bases at J; junction bases unmatched: 4. The germline V gene has CDR1 SGHNT and CDR2 YYREEE (reference sequence). CDR3 DNA sequence: TGTGCCAGCAGCTTGTCGGCTAGCGGGAGCACAGATACGCAGTATTTT. It is translated as CASSLSASGSTDTQYF.

CDR3 amino acids: CAWSAGTRREQYF. The CDR3 bases are TGTGCCTGGAGTGCCGGGACCCGACGCGAGCAGTACTTC. The chain combines TRBV30 with TRBJ2-7; D is perhaps TRBD1 or TRBD2 (5 bases each). The V gene's germline CDR1 is GTSNPN and CDR2 SVGIG (reference sequence). The CDR3 is made up of 13 amino acids. V dropped 1 base and J dropped 6 bases, with 13 bases sitting between them.

This chain connects TRBV7-2 to TRBJ2-7, with D possibly being TRBD1 (6 bases). V lost 5 bases and J lost 9, with 17 bases in between. The germline V gene encodes CDR1 SGHTA and CDR2 FQGNSA. The CDR3 contains 13 residues. CDR3 amino acids: CASSPGWGRTQYF. The CDR3 coding sequence is TGTGCCAGCAGCCCGGGTTGGGGGCGGACGCAGTACTTC.

This chain joins TRBV2 and TRBJ2-3; D may be TRBD2 (5 bases). Germline V gene sequence: CDR1 SNHLY, CDR2 FYNNEI. V shed 0 bases and J shed 8 bases, with 9 bases lying between them. This CDR3 region has 13 residues. The CDR3: CASSEARVGTQYF. The CDR3 nucleotides are TGTGCCAGCAGTGAAGCGCGGGTTGGTACGCAGTATTTT.

The chain links TRBV5-1 to TRBJ1-4; a possible D gene is TRBD1 (5 bases). CDR3 length: 14 residues. Germline lookup yields CDR1 SGHRS and CDR2 YFSETQ. V was trimmed by 8 bases and J by 4 bases, leaving 15 bases between them. The CDR3 DNA is TGCGCCAGTACCCGGGACGGAAATAATGAAAAACTGTTTTTT. Residues: CASTRDGNNEKLFF.

J is TRBJ1-5 and V is TRBV15; 10 positions match TRBD1. Germline trimming cut 5 bases from V and 0 bases from J; bases unmatched to any gene: 7. The CDR3 has 17 amino acids. From germline, CDR1 is LNHNV and CDR2 YYDKDF (reference sequence). The CDR3 nucleotides read TGTGCCACCAGCCGGGACAGGGGAGCGAGTAGCAATCAGCCCCAGCATTTT. Protein product: CATSRDRGASSNQPQHF. Complete variable domain (other parts from reference TRBV15 and TRBJ1-5): DAMVIQNPRYQVTQFGKPVTLSCSQTLNHNVMYWYQQKSSQAPKLLFHYYDKDFNNEADTPDNFQSRRPNTSFCFLDIRSPGLGDTAMYLCATSRDRGASSNQPQHFGDGTRLSIL.

The J gene is TRBJ1-6, the V gene TRBV6-1; 9 nucleotides align to TRBD1. CDR1 and CDR2 from the germline V gene are MNHNS and SASEGT. The CDR3 is 15 amino acids. V lost 1 base, J lost 10 bases, and 5 bases stayed unmatched. The CDR3 DNA is TGTGCCAGCAGTGAAGTAACAGGGGGCGGGTCACCCCTCCACTTT. This codes for CASSEVTGGGSPLHF.

V and J are TRBV5-1 and TRBJ1-3; D perhaps matches TRBD1 (6 bases). Per germline, CDR1 SGHRS and CDR2 YFSETQ. The CDR3 sequence is 15 residues long. V was clipped by 1 base and J by 0 bases, with 8 bases between them. The CDR3 loop is CASSLKQGSGNTIYF. The CDR3 DNA reads as TGCGCCAGCAGCTTGAAACAGGGCTCTGGAAACACCATATATTTT.

The V and J genes are TRBV2 and TRBJ2-7; TRBD1 is a possible D gene (6 bases). Trimming removed 6 bases at V and 6 bases at J, with 12 bases between. This CDR3 spans 12 amino acids. Germline values: CDR1 SNHLY, CDR2 FYNNEI. The CDR3 sequence: CASRYGQPEQYF. The CDR3 region has the DNA TGTGCCAGCAGATATGGACAGCCCGAGCAGTACTTC.

This chain links TRBV2 with TRBJ2-3; 12 bases fit TRBD2. Germline CDR1 SNHLY, CDR2 FYNNEI. V gave up 8 bases and J gave up 6 bases; unmatched junction bases: 6. CDR3 size: 14 residues. CDR3 amino acids: CASGRLAGADTQYF. The CDR3 bases are TGTGCCAGCGGTCGACTAGCGGGAGCGGATACGCAGTATTTT.